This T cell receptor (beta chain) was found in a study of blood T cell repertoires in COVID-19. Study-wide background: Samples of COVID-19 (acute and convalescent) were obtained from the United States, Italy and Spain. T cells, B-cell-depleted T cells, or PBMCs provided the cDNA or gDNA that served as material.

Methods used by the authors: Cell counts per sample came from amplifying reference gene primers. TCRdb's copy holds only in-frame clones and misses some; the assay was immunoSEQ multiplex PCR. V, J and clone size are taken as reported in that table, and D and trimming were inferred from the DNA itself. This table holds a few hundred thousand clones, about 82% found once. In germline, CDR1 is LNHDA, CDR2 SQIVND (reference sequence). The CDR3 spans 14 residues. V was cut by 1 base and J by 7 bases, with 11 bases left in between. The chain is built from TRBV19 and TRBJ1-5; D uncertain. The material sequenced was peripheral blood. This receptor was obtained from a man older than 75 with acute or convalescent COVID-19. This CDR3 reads CASSIVEVRQPQHF. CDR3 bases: TGTGCCAGTAGTATAGTGGAGGTCCGGCAGCCCCAGCATTTT.